This TCR beta chain was obtained from a study of cytomegalovirus exposure and HLA in healthy donors. V dropped 1 base and J dropped 5 bases, with 11 bases sitting between them. The CDR3 extends over 15 amino acids. Per germline, CDR1 MNHEY and CDR2 SMNVEV (reference sequence). Primers: 60 Vbeta forward and 13 Jbeta reverse. Clones were sequenced by immunoSEQ multiplex PCR, and TCRdb holds only the in-frame ones, with some missing. The sample carries 130,000 or so clones, approximately 87% recorded once. The chain uses TRBV27 and TRBJ1-4; D possibly corresponds to TRBD1 (6 bases). The specimen sequenced was PBMCs. The sequence was collected from a man aged 40-55 years in good health and CMV-seronegative. The CDR3 DNA reads TGTGCCAGCAGTTTATTGGGGGGGCCGAATGAAAAACTGTTTTTT. Its translation is CASSLLGGPNEKLFF.